This T cell receptor beta chain is from a study of T cells after yellow fever vaccination. Study-wide results and limits: Across the CD4 and CD8 compartments, a small share of clonotypes was present in both. The study found a weaker secondary response that peaked faster, day 5 versus 15. Reappearing after the booster were most of the clones from primary vaccination (around 96% CD4, around 88% CD8).

Germline loops: CDR1 LGHNA, CDR2 YSLEER. This CDR3 is built from 15 residues. The J segment lost 0 bases and the V segment lost 4 bases, leaving 3 bases of the junction unmatched. With respect to this clonotype: Antigen specificity is unknown.

TCR cDNA, made by 5'RACE template switching, carried an added universal primer site and UMIs. Via MiXCR, TCRdb re-called the 5' RACE reads, giving one row per CDR3 protein. This sample yields about 320,000 distinct CDR3 sequences, of which roughly 7% are seen a single time; 18% belongs to the top ten. V usage is TRBV4-3 and J usage is TRBJ2-3; 8 nucleotides agree with TRBD1. This TCR was sampled from a man in his late teens or twenties who received the YFV17D yellow fever vaccine. The sample consisted of PBMCs, taken 35 to 50 days after the first yellow fever vaccination. The CDR3 is CASSPGQASTDTQYF. The CDR3 DNA follows: TGCGCCAGCAGCCCGGGACAGGCTAGCACAGATACGCAGTATTTT.